The clone carrying this T cell receptor (beta chain) turned up a few times. The table came from immunoSEQ multiplex PCR; TCRdb's copy has only in-frame clones and leaves some out. The sample holds 100,000 to 150,000 clones; 80% to 90% are singletons and the top ten take approximately 1.1%. This entry belongs to a study of cytomegalovirus exposure and HLA in healthy donors. The sequence came from a woman between 18 and 29 years old in good health and CMV-seronegative. Sequencing input: PBMCs.

CDR3 sequence reads: CASSLPTGREAFF. In DNA, the CDR3 is TGTGCCAGCAGCTTACCGACAGGGCGCGAAGCTTTCTTT. The rearrangement links TRBV7-2 to TRBJ1-1; the match to TRBD1 covers 7 bases. The CDR3 runs 13 residues. Trimming cost V 2 bases and J 8 bases; bases outside gene matches: 5. Per germline, CDR1 SGHTA and CDR2 FQGNSA.